This TCR beta chain was recovered during a study of T cells in Graves' hyperthyroidism and ophthalmopathy. Across the whole study: Before any treatment, at initial diagnosis, peripheral blood was collected.

Notes on the study in general: Most thyroid clonotypes expanded above 0.001 were also detected in blood.

This clonotype has only one observation. The target antigen is unknown. Germline V lookup: CDR1 ENHRY, CDR2 SYGVKD. Trimming cost V 2 bases and J 8 bases, with 13 bases left between them. The CDR3 has 14 residues. Ophthalmopathy patients had moderate-to-severe active disease, CAS ≥3, NOSPECS ≥4, and disease duration under 3 months. The study based diagnoses on clinical symptoms, serum thyroxine and TRAb, thyroid ultrasound and orbital computed tomography. Amplified TCR beta CDR3 regions came from RNA transcripts. Primed by the HTBI set, a first-round RT-PCR was run on the TCR CDR3. TCRdb processed the multiplex PCR reads anew with MiXCR; each CDR3 protein has one entry. There are a few hundred thousand distinct CDR3 sequences in the sample; approximately 23% occur only once, and 49% lies in the top ten.

Source material: blood. The chain links TRBV10-3 to TRBJ1-3; D is ambiguous. This receptor was taken from a woman in her seventies with Graves' ophthalmopathy. CDR3 region: CAISEALLRDTIYF. As DNA, the CDR3 is TGTGCCATCAGTGAGGCCCTCCTTCGGGACACCATATATTTT.